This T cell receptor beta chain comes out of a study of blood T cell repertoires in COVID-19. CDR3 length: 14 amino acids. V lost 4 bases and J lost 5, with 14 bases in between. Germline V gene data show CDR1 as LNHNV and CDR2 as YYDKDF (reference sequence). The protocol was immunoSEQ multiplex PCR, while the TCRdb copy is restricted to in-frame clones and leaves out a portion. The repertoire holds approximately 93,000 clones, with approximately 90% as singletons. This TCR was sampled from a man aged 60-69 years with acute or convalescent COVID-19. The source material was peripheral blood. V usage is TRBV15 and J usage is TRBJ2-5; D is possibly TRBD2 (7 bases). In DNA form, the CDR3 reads TGTGCCACCAGCACTAGGGGGGGCTGGGAGACCCAGTACTTC. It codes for CATSTRGGWETQYF.